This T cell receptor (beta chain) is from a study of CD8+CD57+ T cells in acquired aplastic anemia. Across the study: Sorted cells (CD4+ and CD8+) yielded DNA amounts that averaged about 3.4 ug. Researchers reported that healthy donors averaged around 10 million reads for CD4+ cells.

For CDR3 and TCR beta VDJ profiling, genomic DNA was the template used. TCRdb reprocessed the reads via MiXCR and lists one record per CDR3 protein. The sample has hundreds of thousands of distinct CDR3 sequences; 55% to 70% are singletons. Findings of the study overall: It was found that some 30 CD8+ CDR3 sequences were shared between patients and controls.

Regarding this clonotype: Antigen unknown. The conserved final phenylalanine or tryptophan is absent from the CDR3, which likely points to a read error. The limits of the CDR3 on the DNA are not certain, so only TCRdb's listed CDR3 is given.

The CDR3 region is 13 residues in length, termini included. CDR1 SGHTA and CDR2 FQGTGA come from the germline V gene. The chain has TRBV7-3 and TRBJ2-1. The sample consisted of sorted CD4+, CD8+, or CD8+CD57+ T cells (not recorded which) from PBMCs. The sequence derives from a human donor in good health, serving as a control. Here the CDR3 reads CASSLSLVKDTHY.